The T cell receptor beta chain described here comes from a study of beta chain features in type 1 diabetes. Study observations and caveats: Significant though moderate, a shortening of TCRB CDR3s appeared in all four CD4+ subsets of Type 1 diabetes patients.

Reverse transcription of all isolated RNA meant that expressed TCRB transcripts were sequenced. The protocol was immunoSEQ multiplex PCR, while the TCRdb copy is restricted to in-frame clones and leaves out a portion. The sample lists about 180,000 clones, around 8% seen once, with approximately 0.93% in the top ten. In this sample, this clone turned up a few times. Its antigen is undetermined. The CDR3 has 19 residues. Germline CDR1 MGHRA, CDR2 YSYEKL. Trimming took off 0 bases at V and 4 bases at J, with 24 bases between the two ends. The TCR sequence derives from a woman aged 40 to 55 with type 1 diabetes. The V and J genes are TRBV4-1 and TRBJ1-2; D uncertain. The sequencing input was central memory CD4+ T cells from blood. CDR3 amino acids: CASSQDLVVSVGTAYGYTF. In DNA form, the CDR3 reads TGCGCCAGCAGCCAAGATCTAGTTGTTTCGGTCGGAACTGCCTATGGCTACACCTTC.